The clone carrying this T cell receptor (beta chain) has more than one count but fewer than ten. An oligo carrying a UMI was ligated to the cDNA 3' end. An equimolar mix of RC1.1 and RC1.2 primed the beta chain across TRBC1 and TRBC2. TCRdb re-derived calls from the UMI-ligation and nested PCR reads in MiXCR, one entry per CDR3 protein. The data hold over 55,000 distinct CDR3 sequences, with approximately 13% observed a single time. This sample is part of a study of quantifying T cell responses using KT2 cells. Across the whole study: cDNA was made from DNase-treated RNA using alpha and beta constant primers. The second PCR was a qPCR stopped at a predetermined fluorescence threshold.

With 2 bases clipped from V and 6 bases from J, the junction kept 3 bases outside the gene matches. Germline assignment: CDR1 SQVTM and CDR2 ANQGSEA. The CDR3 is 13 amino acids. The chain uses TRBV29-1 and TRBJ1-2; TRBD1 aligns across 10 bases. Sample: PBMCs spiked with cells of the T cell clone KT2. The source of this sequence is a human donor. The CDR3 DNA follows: TGCAGCGTTGAACCGGGACAGGGGAATGGCTACACCTTC. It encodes CSVEPGQGNGYTF.